This T cell receptor (beta chain) was captured by sequencing in a study of T cells in Graves' hyperthyroidism and ophthalmopathy (dated by TCRdb to the late 2010s). For the study in its entirety: Peripheral blood was collected at initial diagnosis, before any treatment. To identify distinguishing TCR V-J signatures, a discovery cohort of about 100 patients was used, comprising under 45 with Graves' ophthalmopathy and around 57 with stable Graves' hyperthyroidism. The approximately 98 discovery patients were randomly divided into training and test sets at a 7:3 ratio. After blood sampling, hyperthyroidism patients were treated with methimazole at a starting dose of 30 mg daily, and ophthalmopathy patients were treated with high-dose intravenous methylprednisolone. An independent validation cohort of fewer than 20 hyperthyroidism patients and about 16 patients who later progressed to ophthalmopathy tested prospective prediction of ophthalmopathy. In addition, the study compared T-cell repertoires in thyroid tissue and in blood from five to seven Graves' hyperthyroidism patients. The paper describes TCR Vbeta CDR3 sequencing of fewer than 150 peripheral blood samples, made up of some 42 ophthalmopathy patients, roughly 75 hyperthyroidism patients and 17 progressor patients. The study at large found these results: No statistical method was used to fix the sample size in advance, and group allocation was not hidden from the investigators. Most expanded thyroid clonotypes (frequency above 0.001) were also detected in blood, suggesting blood repertoires may reflect thyroid immune responses. In validation, the model predicted progression to ophthalmopathy a median of 6.5 months before onset, with 70% to 71% sensitivity and almost 75% specificity. A model built on a 13 V-J signature distinguished ophthalmopathy from stable hyperthyroidism, reaching around 88% sensitivity and about 81% specificity in cross-validation and 80%/75% in testing.

This clonotype turned up a few times. Its binding antigen is unknown. No much larger clone is present one base from it, and per-base qualities are unavailable. Ophthalmopathy patients had moderately to severely active disease, Clinical Activity Score of at least 3, NOSPECS grade of at least 4, and duration under 3 months. Patients with uncontrolled infections, other autoimmune diseases, pregnancy or lactation were excluded. Clinical symptoms, serum thyroxine and TRAb, thyroid ultrasound, and orbital computed tomography formed the basis for the diagnoses. PBMCs were separated from over 9 ml of fresh peripheral blood using Ficoll-Paque density gradient centrifugation. Trizol reagent was used to extract total RNA, and RNA quality was then checked on an Agilent 2100 Bioanalyzer. Amplification of TCR beta CDR3 regions was carried out from RNA transcripts. The first round of RT-PCR for the TCR CDR3 was performed with the HTBI primer set and the Qiagen OneStep RT-PCR kit. Libraries were constructed in a second round of multiplex PCR, after which size selection and purification were carried out. Libraries were sequenced paired-end with 100 bp reads on an Illumina HiSeq2000. On the authors' methods: SOAPnuke was used to process the raw data, with reads discarded if the reads contained adapters or uncalled bases, had a mean Phred below 15, or lacked an exact constant-primer or identifier match. COPE v1.2.5 was used to merge the high-quality paired reads, and each unique nucleotide sequence was defined as a clonotype. MiTCR v1.1 was used to align clonotypes to the IMGT TRBV, TRBD and TRBJ reference segments. The analysis was restricted to V-J combinations with a frequency above 0.0001, which together covered about 99% of the repertoires. The TCS score was defined as F50 (clonal expansion) divided by E x V (chaos), with BLOSUM62-based TCRdist calculated between CDR3 peptides within each V-J. Welch's t-statistics and random forest reduced approximately 520 V-J features to 13, which were used in a naive Bayes classifier (R e1071). TCRdb reworked the public reads: Q25 trimming with fastp, MiXCR clone assembly, productive beta chains retained. When rows share a CDR3 protein, they turn into one entry using the most common DNA and genes. TCRdb, not the authors, supplied the V and J calls. This sample holds 530,000 or so distinct CDR3 sequences; roughly 15% were observed only once. Together, the top ten hold approximately 15% of the sample.

The junction carries 15 bases between V and J, which are trimmed by 7 bases and 5 bases respectively. From its cysteine to its phenylalanine, the CDR3 spans 14 amino acids. Only the CDR3 DNA is retained, 42 bases long and in frame from the first base. The chain employs TRBV12-3 or TRBV12-4 and TRBJ2-4; too little of a D gene remains to name it. The receptor comes from a woman under 30 with Graves' ophthalmopathy. The sequenced material came from blood. The DNA is TGTGCCAGCACTCTATTCGGCAGCCAAAACATTCAGTACTTC. Its product reads: CASTLFGSQNIQYF.